Sequencing of this T cell receptor (beta chain) was carried out in a study of blood T cell repertoires in COVID-19 (dated by TCRdb to 2020 to 2021). Background on the whole study: Samples from collaborators originated in the United States, Italy and Spain and spanned both the acute and convalescent phases of COVID-19. The prospective study material was composed of cDNA or gDNA derived from T cells, B-cell-depleted T cells, or PBMCs. Subjects who had been exposed to COVID-19, were actively infected with it, or had recovered from it provided the deeply sampled blood TCRbeta repertoires that made up the dataset. The repertoires were released in a freely available public database meant as a resource for research on the immune response to SARS-CoV-2. The samples were drawn from the first 160 participants of the ongoing ImmuneRACE study and from over a thousand subjects provided by 6 global collaborators. A de-identified subject ID, COVID-19 status, age in years and sex were almost always included in the sample metadata. Where available, HLA class I and class II types were taken from metadata supplied by the sample provider and were not determined by assay-based typing.

The immunoSEQ Assay, a bias-controlled multiplex PCR, was used to amplify TCRbeta CDR3 regions from genomic DNA. The source study handled its data this way. The number of nucleated cells in each sample was estimated from the amplification of reference gene primers within the assay. To quantify the absolute abundance of each unique TCRbeta CDR3 rearrangement, sequence reads were collapsed and filtered. For each sample, productive Simpson clonality was calculated as the square root of Simpson's diversity index over productive rearrangements. The source is immuneACCESS, and TCRdb retained only in-frame sequences with V and J called. Part of the clones is not carried over; for the studies checked, unresolved V genes explain less than half of this, and the remainder is unexplained. From that table come the V and J calls and clone size; the DNA was used to work out D and trimming. A total of 280,000 or so clones appear in this sample, around 88% of them only once. The ten biggest clones cover roughly 6.2% of the sample.

V is cut back by 7 bases and J by 0 bases, with 2 bases in the junction unmatched. The germline V gene (reference sequence) provides CDR1 LNHDA and CDR2 SQIVND. The CDR3 has 14 amino acids, counting the end cysteine and phenylalanine. Of the read, only the CDR3 DNA is kept; its 42 bases are in frame from base 1. In the prospective study, participants were about 18 to 90 years old, resided in fewer than 25 geographic areas of the United States, and were enrolled through a virtual design. In the prospective study, participants were assigned to cohorts based on the clinical history participants reported in a screening survey and a study questionnaire. Recovered participants in ImmuneRACE Cohort 3 were defined as having two consecutive negative NP/OP PCR tests, clearance from a healthcare professional, or resolution of symptoms. In the prospective study, whole blood, serum and a nasopharyngeal or oropharyngeal swab were collected from each participant by mobile phlebotomists. Prospective study participants could optionally give additional blood draws and questionnaires over an approximately two-month period. Blood samples from the prospective study were shipped frozen or at room temperature prior to DNA extraction.

General conclusions and limits of the study: The amount of clinical and demographic metadata varied by source and participant and was provided uncurated.

About this clone: Its antigen is not yet known. Within one base of it there is no much larger clone, and no base qualities were kept.

Sequencing was performed on PBMCs or T cells enriched from blood (not recorded which). This TCR was sampled from a woman in her thirties or forties who had recovered from COVID-19. The rearranged segments are TRBV19 and TRBJ2-7, with 11 bases aligning to TRBD2. The DNA is as follows: TGTGCCAGTAAAACTAGCGGGAGCTCCTACGAGCAGTACTTC. This gives the protein CASKTSGSSYEQYF.